This T cell receptor beta chain was identified during a study of blood T cells in healthy people across ages. The germline V gene encodes CDR1 MDHEN and CDR2 SYDVKM. The CDR3 contains 15 residues. This clonotype occurred a few times. Combining a sample-barcoded 5' primer with a J-beta primer mix, a second PCR ran for roughly 6 to 11 cycles. Sequencing yielded, for each sample, at least 2.5 million paired-end reads carrying CDR3. TCRdb used MiXCR to reprocess the 5' RACE reads, holding one entry per CDR3 protein. This repertoire shows 650,000 to 950,000 distinct CDR3 sequences, approximately 44% found once; its top ten account for approximately 20%. At least 7 million PBMCs were isolated per sample. The authors extracted at least 6 micrograms of total RNA per sample.

The receptor was isolated from a man in his sixties in good health. The sample taken for sequencing was blood. This rearrangement joins TRBV28 to TRBJ2-5; 9 bases line up with TRBD1. Matching the DNA end better, TRBJ2-7 makes the J call doubtful. As DNA, the CDR3 is TGTGCCAGCACGGAAAACAGGGGGCGATCCTACGAGCAGTACTTC. Residues: CASTENRGRSYEQYF.